This T cell receptor beta chain was sequenced for a study of shared clonotypes between healthy human individuals. A note on this clone: As yet, its antigen is unknown.

The CDR3 has 13 amino acids. Per germline, CDR1 SGHRS and CDR2 YFSETQ. Trimming pared 6 bases from V and 7 bases from J, leaving 17 bases between. Study-level points and caveats: Blood was the sole source, and tissue repertoires probably differ. Sequencing depth was expected to affect clonotype sharing among donors.

Data came from immunoSEQ multiplex PCR; TCRdb stores just in-frame clones and leaves some out. The top ten hold around 1.5% of the sample, which has some 1 million clones, about 75% seen once. The sequence was obtained from a man aged 18 to 30 in good health. Sequenced input: memory CD4+ T cells sorted from blood. Subset defined: CD45RA-negative fraction. The V and J genes are TRBV5-1 and TRBJ2-7, with D perhaps matching TRBD1 or TRBD2 (5 bases each). The CDR3: CASTTDRGGEQYF. In DNA form, the CDR3 reads TGCGCCAGCACCACTGATCGGGGCGGAGAGCAGTACTTC.